This section outlines one T cell receptor (beta chain) sequence together with its context. Profiling relied on immunoSEQ multiplex PCR, and the TCRdb table lists in-frame clones only, not all of them. The sample lists some 140,000 clones, 84% seen once, with 5.5% in the top ten. Participant ages covered about 18 to 89 years across around 25 US areas. This CDR3 is 14 amino acids long. V lost 4 bases to trimming and J lost 2 bases, with 11 bases between them. Germline values: CDR1 SGHVS, CDR2 FQNEAQ. This sample is drawn from a study of blood T cell repertoires in COVID-19. Sequenced sample: PBMCs or T cells enriched from blood (not recorded which). This clonotype was sampled from a man between 40 and 49 years old with acute COVID-19. The V call is TRBV7-8, the J call TRBJ1-2; D is undetermined. Here the CDR3 DNA reads TGTGCCAGCAGCTCACTTACAGAAAACTATGGCTACACCTTC. It yields the protein CASSSLTENYGYTF.